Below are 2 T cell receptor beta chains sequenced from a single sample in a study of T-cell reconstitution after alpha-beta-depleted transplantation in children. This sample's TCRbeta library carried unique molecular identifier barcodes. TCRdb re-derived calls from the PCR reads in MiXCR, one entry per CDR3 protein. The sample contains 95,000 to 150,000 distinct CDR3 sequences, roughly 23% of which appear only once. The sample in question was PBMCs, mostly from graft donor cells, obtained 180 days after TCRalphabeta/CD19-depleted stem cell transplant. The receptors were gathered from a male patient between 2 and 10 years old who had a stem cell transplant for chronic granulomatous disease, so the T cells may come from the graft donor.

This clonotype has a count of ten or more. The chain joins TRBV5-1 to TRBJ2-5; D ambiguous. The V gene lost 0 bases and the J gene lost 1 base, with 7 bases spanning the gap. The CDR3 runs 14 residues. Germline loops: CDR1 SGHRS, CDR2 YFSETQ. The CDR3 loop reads CASSLGTVQETQYF. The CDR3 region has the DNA TGCGCCAGCAGCTTGGGCACCGTCCAAGAGACCCAGTACTTC.

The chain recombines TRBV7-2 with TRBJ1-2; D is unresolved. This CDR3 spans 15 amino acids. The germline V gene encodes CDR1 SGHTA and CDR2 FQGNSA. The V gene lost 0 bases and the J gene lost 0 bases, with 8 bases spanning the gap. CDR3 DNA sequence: TGTGCCAGCAGCTTAGCGAACCGACCTAACTATGGCTACACCTTC. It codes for CASSLANRPNYGYTF.